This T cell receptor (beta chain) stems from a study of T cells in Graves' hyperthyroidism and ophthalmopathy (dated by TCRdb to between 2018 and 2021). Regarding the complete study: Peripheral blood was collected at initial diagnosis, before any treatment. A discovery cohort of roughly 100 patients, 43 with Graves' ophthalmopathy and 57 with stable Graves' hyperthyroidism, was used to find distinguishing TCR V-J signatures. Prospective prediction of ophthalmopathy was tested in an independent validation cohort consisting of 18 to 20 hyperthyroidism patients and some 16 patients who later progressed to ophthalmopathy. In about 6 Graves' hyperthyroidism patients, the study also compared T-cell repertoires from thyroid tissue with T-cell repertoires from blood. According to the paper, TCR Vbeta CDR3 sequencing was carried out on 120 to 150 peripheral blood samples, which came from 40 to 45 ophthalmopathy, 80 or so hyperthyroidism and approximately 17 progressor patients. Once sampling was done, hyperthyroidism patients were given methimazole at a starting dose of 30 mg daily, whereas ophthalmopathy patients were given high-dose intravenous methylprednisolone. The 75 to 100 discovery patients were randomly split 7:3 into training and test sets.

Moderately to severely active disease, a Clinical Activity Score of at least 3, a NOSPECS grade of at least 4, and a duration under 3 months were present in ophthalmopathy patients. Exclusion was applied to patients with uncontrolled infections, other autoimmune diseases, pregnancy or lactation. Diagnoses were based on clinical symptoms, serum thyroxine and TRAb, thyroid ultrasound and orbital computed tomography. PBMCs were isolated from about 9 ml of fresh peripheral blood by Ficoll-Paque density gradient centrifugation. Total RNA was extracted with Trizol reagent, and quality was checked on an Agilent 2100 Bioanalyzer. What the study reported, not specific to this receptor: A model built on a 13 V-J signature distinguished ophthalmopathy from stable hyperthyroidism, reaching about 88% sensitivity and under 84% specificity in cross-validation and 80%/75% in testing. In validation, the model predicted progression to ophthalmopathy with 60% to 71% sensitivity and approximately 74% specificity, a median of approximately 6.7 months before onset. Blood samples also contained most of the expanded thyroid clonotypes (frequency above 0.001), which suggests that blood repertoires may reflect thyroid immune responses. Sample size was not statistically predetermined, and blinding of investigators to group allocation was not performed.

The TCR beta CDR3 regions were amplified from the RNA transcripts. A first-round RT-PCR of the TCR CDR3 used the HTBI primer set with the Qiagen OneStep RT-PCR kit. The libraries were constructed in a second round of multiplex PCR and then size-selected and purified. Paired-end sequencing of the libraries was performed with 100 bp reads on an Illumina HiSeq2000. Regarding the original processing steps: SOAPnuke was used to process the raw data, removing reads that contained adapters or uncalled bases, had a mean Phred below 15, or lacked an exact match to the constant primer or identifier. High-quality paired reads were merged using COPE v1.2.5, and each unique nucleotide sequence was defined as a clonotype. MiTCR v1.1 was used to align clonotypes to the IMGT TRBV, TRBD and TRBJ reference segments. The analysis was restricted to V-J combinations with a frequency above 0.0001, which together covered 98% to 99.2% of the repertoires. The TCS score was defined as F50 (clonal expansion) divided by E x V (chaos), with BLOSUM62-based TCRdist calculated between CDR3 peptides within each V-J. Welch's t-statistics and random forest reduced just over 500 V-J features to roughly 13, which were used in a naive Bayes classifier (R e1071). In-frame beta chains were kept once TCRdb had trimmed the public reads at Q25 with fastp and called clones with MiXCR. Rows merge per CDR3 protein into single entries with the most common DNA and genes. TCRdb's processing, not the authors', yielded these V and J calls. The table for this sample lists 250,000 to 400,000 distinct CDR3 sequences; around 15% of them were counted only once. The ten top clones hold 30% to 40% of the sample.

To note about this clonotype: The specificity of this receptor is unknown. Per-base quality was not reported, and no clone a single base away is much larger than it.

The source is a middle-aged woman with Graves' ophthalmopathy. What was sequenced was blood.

The CDR3 corresponds to CASSREWGNTIYF. The DNA is as follows: TGTGCCAGCAGCCGGGAGTGGGGAAACACCATATATTTT. The rearrangement joined TRBV9 to TRBJ1-3; no D gene call is confident. V is cut by 4 bases and J by 4 bases, and the space between the germline ends is 9 bases. The CDR3 contains 13 residues, cysteine and phenylalanine counted. The retained sequence is limited to the CDR3, 39 bases, with the frame set at the first base. Sequences SGDLS (CDR1) and YYNGEE (CDR2) are obtained from the germline V gene.